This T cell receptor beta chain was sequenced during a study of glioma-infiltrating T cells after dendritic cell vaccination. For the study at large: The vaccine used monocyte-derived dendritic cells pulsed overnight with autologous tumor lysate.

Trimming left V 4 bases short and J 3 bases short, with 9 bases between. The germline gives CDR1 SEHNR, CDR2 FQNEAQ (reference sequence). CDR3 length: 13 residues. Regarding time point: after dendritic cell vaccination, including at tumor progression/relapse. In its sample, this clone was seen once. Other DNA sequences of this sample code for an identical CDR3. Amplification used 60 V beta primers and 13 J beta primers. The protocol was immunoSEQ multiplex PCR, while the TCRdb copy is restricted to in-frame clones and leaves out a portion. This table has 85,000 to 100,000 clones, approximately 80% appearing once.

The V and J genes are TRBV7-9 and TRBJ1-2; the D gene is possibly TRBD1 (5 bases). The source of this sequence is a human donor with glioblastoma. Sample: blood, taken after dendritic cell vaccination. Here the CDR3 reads CASSSWGDYGYTF. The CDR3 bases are TGTGCCAGCAGCTCTTGGGGCGACTATGGCTACACCTTC.